The 26 T cell receptor beta chains below were found in one sample sequenced in a study of T cell clonality in common variable immunodeficiency. Libraries were prepared by immunoSEQ multiplex PCR; TCRdb keeps only in-frame clonotypes and omits some of them. The sample includes around 60,000 clones, none of them occurring once. Sequenced material: peripheral blood mononuclear cells. Receptor source: a person between 18 and 75 years old in good health.

This clone was seen ten or more times. The CDR3 is cut off 3 residues early in the read; its end comes from the germline J gene. The chain couples TRBV7-2 to TRBJ2-3; no clear D gene. Looked up from germline, CDR1 is SGHTA and CDR2 is FQGNSA. The CDR3 length is 12 residues. V was pared by 3 bases and J by 2 bases, with 3 bases between. The chain's CDR3 is CASSFYTDTQYF. CDR3 bases read: TGTGCCAGCAGCTTCTACACAGATACG.

This clone appeared many times. The observed sequence ends 3 residues before the CDR3 terminus, with the missing tail filled in from the germline J gene. V gene TRBV2 combines with J gene TRBJ2-3, with TRBD1 matching over 8 bases. V shed 6 bases, J shed 1 base, and the junction held 9 bases outside the gene matches. This CDR3 spans 16 amino acids. The germline gives CDR1 SNHLY, CDR2 FYNNEI. The CDR3 here is CASRGWTGTRTDTQYF. The sequenced part of the CDR3 DNA is TGTGCCAGCAGGGGATGGACAGGGACGCGCACAGATACG.

This clone was counted many times. The CDR3 is cut off 3 residues early in the read; its end comes from the germline J gene. The rearrangement links TRBV6-2 or TRBV6-3 to TRBJ2-4; TRBD1 matches 9 bases. Trimming took 6 bases from V and 0 from J; bases not matched to a gene: 3. CDR1 and CDR2 from the germline V gene are MNHEY and SVGEGT. The CDR3 covers 15 residues. The part of the CDR3 DNA that was read is TGTGCCAGCAGCAGGACAGGGGTAGCCAAAAACATT. Its translation is CASSRTGVAKNI. The complete CDR3 sequence is CASSRTGVAKNIQYF.

This clone was counted ten times or more. The read gets to within 3 residues of the CDR3 end, and the germline J gene fills in the rest. The rearrangement joins TRBV5-8 to TRBJ2-3, with D possibly matching TRBD2 (5 bases). Germline V lookup: CDR1 SGHTS, CDR2 YDEGEE. V lost 4 bases and J 3 bases, leaving 12 bases between the germline ends. The CDR3 totals 14 residues. Here the CDR3 reads CASSQRGLTDTQYF. Partial CDR3 DNA: TGTGCCAGCAGCCAAAGAGGGTTGACAGATACG.

With respect to this clone: The CDR3 is cut off 3 residues early in the read; its end comes from the germline J gene. The chain uses TRBV19 and TRBJ1-2; TRBD1 is a possible D gene (5 bases). Germline lookup yields CDR1 LNHDA and CDR2 SQIVND (reference sequence). The CDR3 runs 16 residues. V was shortened by 2 bases and J by 0 bases, with 13 bases between the two germline ends. CDR3 in amino acids: CASSIPRGEANYGYTF. The covered CDR3 bases are TGTGCCAGTAGTATACCTCGGGGGGAAGCTAACTATGGC.

This clone occurred many times. The read ends 3 residues shy of where the CDR3 ends; the end is completed using the germline J gene. The chain links TRBV20-1 to TRBJ1-2, with D maybe TRBD1 (6 bases). The CDR3 totals 13 residues. Trimming left V 4 bases short and J 7 bases short, with 16 bases between. CDR1 and CDR2 (germline): DFQATT, SNEGSKA (reference sequence). The CDR3 here is CSAIVRGASGYTF. The covered CDR3 bases are TGCAGTGCTATTGTACGGGGGGCAAGTGGC.

This clone occurred many times. The CDR3 goes on 3 residues after the read ends, and that part is filled in from the germline J gene. The chain carries TRBV2 and TRBJ2-5; TRBD2 matches at 12 bases. J gave up 2 bases and V 8 bases, and 6 bases lay outside the gene matches. CDR1 is SNHLY and CDR2 is FYNNEI in the germline V gene. The length of the CDR3 is 15 residues. The CDR3: CASVGLAGNQETQYF. CDR3 DNA (partial): TGTGCCAGCGTCGGACTAGCGGGAAATCAAGAGACC.

This clone was seen repeatedly, ten times or more. The read terminates 3 residues ahead of where the CDR3 ends, so the germline J gene completes it. The gene calls are TRBV2 and TRBJ2-1; TRBD2 might be the D (6 bases). Per the germline V gene, CDR1 is SNHLY and CDR2 is FYNNEI. Deletions cut 6 bases from V and 8 bases from J, with 11 bases between. The CDR3 spans 12 residues. CDR3 sequence: CASSRLGDEQFF. The part of the CDR3 DNA that was read is TGTGCCAGCAGCCGACTAGGCGATGAG.

This clone was detected many times. The CDR3 end is not reached by the read, which stops 3 residues before it; the germline J gene fills it in. The V and J genes are TRBV19 and TRBJ1-6; perhaps TRBD1 as D (5 bases). This CDR3 is 13 amino acids long. In germline, CDR1 is LNHDA, CDR2 SQIVND (reference sequence). The V and J ends lost 1 base and 7 bases respectively, with 5 bases between them. CDR3 in amino acids: CASSIAGNSPLHF. The sequenced CDR3 bases are TGTGCCAGTAGTATAGCAGGGAATTCACCC. The full variable domain, with the rest looked up from reference TRBV19 and TRBJ1-6, is DGGITQSPKYLFRKEGQNVTLSCEQNLNHDAMYWYRQDPGQGLRLIYYSQIVNDFQKGDIAEGYSVSREKKESFPLTVTSAQKNPTAFYLCASSIAGNSPLHFGNGTRLTVT.

This clone has a count of ten or more. The read stops 3 residues short of the end of the CDR3; the missing end is completed from the germline J gene. The chain is built from TRBV29-1 and TRBJ2-1, with TRBD2 identical over 11 bases. The CDR3 contains 18 residues. The V gene end was trimmed by 6 bases and the J gene end by 4 bases; junction bases not matched to a gene: 17. CDR1 SQVTM and CDR2 ANQGSEA come from the germline V gene. CDR3 region: CSVTGTSGSESLYNEQFF. CDR3 bases read: TGCAGCGTGACCGGGACTAGCGGCTCCGAATCCTTATACAATGAG.

This clone was counted at least ten times. From the germline J gene comes the end of the CDR3, since the read stops 3 residues before it. The chain combines TRBV2 with TRBJ2-1, with TRBD1 matching over 8 bases. CDR3 length: 14 amino acids. The V segment lost 5 bases and the J segment 5 bases; nucleotides outside the gene matches: 5. Per the germline V gene, CDR1 is SNHLY and CDR2 is FYNNEI. CDR3 DNA (partial): TGTGCCAGCAGTTCGGACAGGGTTGACAATGAG. Translating it yields CASSSDRVDNE. In full, the CDR3 is CASSSDRVDNEQFF.

There are many counts of this clone. The CDR3 end falls 3 residues outside the read, so it is completed with the germline J gene. This sequence joins TRBV30 and TRBJ1-2, with D possibly being TRBD1 (5 bases). CDR3 size: 12 residues. CDR1 GTSNPN and CDR2 SVGIG come from the germline V gene (reference sequence). Trimming took off 8 bases at V and 0 bases at J, with 10 bases between the two ends. Here the CDR3 reads CAGRAANYGYTF. The CDR3 DNA, read in part, is TGTGCCGGCAGGGCAGCTAACTATGGC.

This clone has a count of ten or more. The DNA ends 3 residues before the CDR3 does, and the rest of the CDR3 is filled in from the germline J gene. This rearrangement joins TRBV2 to TRBJ1-5; D call uncertain. The CDR3 sequence is 13 residues long. Per the germline V gene, CDR1 is SNHLY and CDR2 is FYNNEI. V lost 4 bases to trimming and J lost 5 bases, with 9 bases between them. The CDR3 sequence is CASSVRADQPQHF. Partial CDR3 DNA: TGTGCCAGCAGTGTGAGGGCTGATCAGCCC.

There are many counts of this clone. The sequenced fragment ends 3 residues before the CDR3 boundary, so the rest is inferred from the germline J gene. J is TRBJ1-5 and V is TRBV2; 8 bases are shared with TRBD1. The CDR3 runs 16 residues. V was clipped by 0 bases and J by 6 bases; unmatched bases: 7. Germline V gene sequence: CDR1 SNHLY, CDR2 FYNNEI. The CDR3 DNA, read in part, is TGTGCCAGCAGTGAAGCGAGGCCAGGGGGCTCTCAGCCC. Translating it yields CASSEARPGGSQP. The whole CDR3 region reads CASSEARPGGSQPQHF. Based on the CDR3 plus reference TRBV2 and TRBJ1-5, the full variable domain is EPEVTQTPSHQVTQMGQEVILRCVPISNHLYFYWYRQILGQKVEFLVSFYNNEISEKSEIFDDQFSVERPDGSNFTLKIRSTKLEDSAMYFCASSEARPGGSQPQHFGDGTRLSIL.

This clone was seen many times. With the read ending 3 residues before the CDR3 end, the germline J gene is used to fill in that end. The rearrangement joins TRBV7-9 to TRBJ2-3; weak D call: TRBD1 (6 bases). The CDR3 sequence is 15 residues long. The V and J ends lost 1 base and 5 bases respectively, with 13 bases between them. Germline-derived CDR1 and CDR2 are SEHNR and FQNEAQ (reference sequence). The CDR3 loop reads CASSLEGVAEDTQYF. The sequenced part of the CDR3 DNA is TGTGCCAGCAGCTTAGAGGGGGTTGCAGAAGATACG. Supplemented by reference TRBV7-9 and TRBJ2-3, the full variable domain reads DTGVSQNPRHKITKRGQNVTFRCDPISEHNRLYWYRQTLGQGPEFLTYFQNEAQLEKSRLLSDRFSAERPKGSFSTLEIQRTEQGDSAMYLCASSLEGVAEDTQYFGPGTRLTVL.

This clone was seen at least ten times. Sequencing ends 3 residues short of the CDR3 end; the germline J gene provides the rest. The genes are TRBV27 and TRBJ1-5; D might be TRBD1 (6 bases). The CDR3 contains 15 residues. Between the trimmed V and J ends, which lost 4 bases and 0 bases, there was a span of 10 bases. The germline V gene has CDR1 MNHEY and CDR2 SMNVEV (reference sequence). Incomplete CDR3 DNA: TGTGCCAGCAGTTGGTCAGGGGATAGCAATCAGCCC. It encodes CASSWSGDSNQP. The whole CDR3 is CASSWSGDSNQPQHF.

This clone was recorded many times. The CDR3 extends 3 residues past the end of the read, so its final part is completed from the germline J gene. The V call is TRBV6-1, the J call TRBJ1-5; D is unclear. Germline CDR1 reads MNHNS; CDR2 reads SASEGT. The ends were cut back, 3 bases at V and 0 bases at J, with 6 bases in the middle. CDR3 size: 14 residues. The CDR3 sequence: CASSDQGSNQPQHF. The sequenced CDR3 bases are TGTGCCAGCAGTGATCAAGGTAGCAATCAGCCC.

Ten or more counts support this clone. Read sequence stops 3 residues before the CDR3 end, and the germline J gene provides the missing end. The chain combines TRBV7-8 with TRBJ2-1; 12 nucleotides align to TRBD2. The germline V gene has CDR1 SGHVS and CDR2 FQNEAQ. V shed 5 bases, J shed 9 bases, and the junction held 8 bases outside the gene matches. The CDR3 is made up of 15 amino acids. Partial CDR3 DNA: TGTGCCAGCAGCCCCCTAGCGGGGGGGCATGGTGAG. Its translation is CASSPLAGGHGE. The full CDR3 protein reads CASSPLAGGHGEQFF.

The sample holds many counts of this clone. From the germline J gene comes the end of the CDR3, since the read stops 3 residues before it. The V and J genes are TRBV5-1 and TRBJ2-3; 9 nucleotides match TRBD2. V shed 4 bases and J 1 base; nucleotides not matched to a gene: 4. The CDR3 runs to 15 residues. Germline CDR1 and CDR2: SGHRS and YFSETQ. Here the CDR3 reads CASSPQRGGTDTQYF. The DNA read from the CDR3 is TGCGCCAGCAGCCCACAGCGGGGGGGCACAGATACG.

This clone was found many times. The read ends 3 residues shy of where the CDR3 ends; the end is completed using the germline J gene. The rearrangement links TRBV15 to TRBJ1-4; TRBD1 is a possible D gene (5 bases). The CDR3 is 16 residues long. The germline V gene has CDR1 LNHNV and CDR2 YYDKDF (reference sequence). With 0 bases removed from V and 7 bases from J, the gap between germline ends came to 15 bases. CDR3 DNA (partial): TGTGCCACCAGCAGAGAACCAGGGCGTAGGAGTGAAAAA. It specifies CATSREPGRRSEK. The CDR3 as a whole reads CATSREPGRRSEKLFF.

This clone was seen repeatedly, ten times or more. The read terminates 3 residues ahead of where the CDR3 ends, so the germline J gene completes it. The rearrangement uses TRBV28 and TRBJ2-2; TRBD2 aligns across 7 bases. Per germline, CDR1 MDHEN and CDR2 SYDVKM. The V gene end was trimmed by 3 bases and the J gene end by 4 bases; junction bases not matched to a gene: 17. The CDR3 contains 19 residues. The sequenced part of the CDR3 DNA is TGTGCCAGCAGTTTTTCTGCGGGACGACCCCGCGGGGGCACCGGGGAG. Translated, it gives CASSFSAGRPRGGTGE. The full CDR3 protein reads CASSFSAGRPRGGTGELFF.

In this sample, this clone turned up many times. Read sequence stops 3 residues before the CDR3 end, and the germline J gene provides the missing end. J is TRBJ2-3 and V is TRBV30, with 10 positions matching TRBD2. V lost 1 base and J lost 2; bases outside the gene matches: 6. The germline V gene encodes CDR1 GTSNPN and CDR2 SVGIG (reference sequence). This CDR3 spans 16 amino acids. The sequenced CDR3 bases are TGTGCCTGGAGTGACCGGACTAGCGGAATCACAGATACG. It specifies CAWSDRTSGITDT. The full CDR3 is CAWSDRTSGITDTQYF.

Remarks on this clone: The read terminates 3 residues ahead of where the CDR3 ends, so the germline J gene completes it. The rearrangement uses TRBV2 and TRBJ2-4, with a tentative D call TRBD1 (6 bases). Germline CDR1 reads SNHLY; CDR2 reads FYNNEI. Trimming cost V 6 bases and J 5 bases, with 17 bases left between them. This CDR3 is built from 15 residues. This CDR3 is CASSSYRAYENIQYF. The covered CDR3 bases are TGTGCCAGCAGCTCATACAGGGCCTACGAAAACATT. Supplemented by reference TRBV2 and TRBJ2-4, the full variable domain reads EPEVTQTPSHQVTQMGQEVILRCVPISNHLYFYWYRQILGQKVEFLVSFYNNEISEKSEIFDDQFSVERPDGSNFTLKIRSTKLEDSAMYFCASSSYRAYENIQYFGAGTRLSVL.

This clone was seen many times. The read terminates 3 residues ahead of where the CDR3 ends, so the germline J gene completes it. The rearrangement uses TRBV20-1 and TRBJ1-5; D remains ambiguous. The germline V and J ends were trimmed by 2 bases and 0 bases, with 11 bases remaining between them. The CDR3 sequence is 15 residues long. Germline V gene data show CDR1 as DFQATT and CDR2 as SNEGSKA (reference sequence). The CDR3: CSARNRQNSNQPQHF. The DNA read from the CDR3 is TGCAGTGCTAGAAACCGACAAAATAGCAATCAGCCC.

This clone has a count of ten or more. The read gets to within 3 residues of the CDR3 end, and the germline J gene fills in the rest. The chain carries TRBV12-3 or TRBV12-4 and TRBJ2-1, with 7 positions matching TRBD2. The CDR3 totals 13 residues. V trimming: 4 bases; J trimming: 9 bases; junction bases outside the gene matches: 6. This CDR3 is CASSSTGGSEQFF. The sequenced CDR3 bases are TGTGCCAGCAGTTCGACCGGGGGGTCTGAG.

At least ten counts were recorded for this clone. The read comes to an end 3 residues before the CDR3 does, leaving the germline J gene to fill in the end. The rearrangement links TRBV19 to TRBJ2-7; TRBD2 might be the D (6 bases). V was cut by 6 bases and J by 2 bases, with 14 bases left in between. Per the germline V gene, CDR1 is LNHDA and CDR2 is SQIVND (reference sequence). The CDR3 totals 14 residues. The CDR3: CASSPEWGAYEQYF. The sequenced CDR3 bases are TGTGCCAGTAGCCCGGAGTGGGGGGCCTACGAG.